The rows below give T cell receptor beta chains drawn from one sample of a study of blood T cell dynamics during melanoma immunotherapy. Here immunoSEQ multiplex PCR was the method, and the copy in TCRdb shows in-frame clones only, minus some. The sample lists approximately 15,000 clones; more than 75% were seen once. The material sequenced was blood, taken from a patient treated with checkpoint blockade. The receptors stem from a human donor with melanoma. Both conserved end residues are trimmed from each CDR3. Some rows have no size entry. The others give once, few or many, or a class for an expanded clone.

TRBJ2-7 | . | TRBV6-1 | ASRTTGTDEQY
TRBJ2-7 | . | TRBV2 | ASSEVGPLSEQY
TRBJ2-1 | . | TRBV15 | ATSKKTGVLGNEQF
TRBJ2-1 | . | TRBV19 | ASSTGQRSYNEQF
TRBJ1-3 | . | TRBV11-2 | ASSWETGSAPFTIY
TRBJ1-1 | . | TRBV28 | ASTPGQFNTEAF
TRBJ2-7 | . | TRBV30 | AWSVTGPQY
TRBJ1-5 | . | TRBV28 | ASSLDRGDYSNQPQH
TRBJ2-7 | . | TRBV29-1 | SVGGQGIYEQY
TRBJ1-2 | few | TRBV21-1 | ASSKGDVDRVRKRCYGYT
TRBJ1-6 | . | TRBV19 | ASSTGLNSPLH
TRBJ2-5 | . | TRBV2 | ASSDWGQGGTQY
TRBJ2-5 | . | TRBV2 | ASSALLTGTGTQETQY
TRBJ2-2 | . | TRBV11-2 | ASSLTFHRFTGELF
TRBJ2-7 | . | TRBV28 | ASSSPGQGINEQY
TRBJ2-3 | . | TRBV5-6 | ASSFRGKITDTQY
TRBJ2-5 | . | TRBV2 | ASSEVRGYKETQY
TRBJ1-3 | . | TRBV4-2 | ASSHRTASSGNTIY
TRBJ2-7 | . | TRBV5-1 | ASSLRGGATYEQY
TRBJ2-3 | . | TRBV10-3 | AIKYRLVRGTDTQY
TRBJ2-7 | once | TRBV7-8 | ASRSSAKGLADYEQY
TRBJ1-6 | once | TRBV28 | ASSLAPAGLLTRD
TRBJ1-1 | . | TRBV6-1 | ASSEGANTEAF
TRBJ2-1 | . | TRBV28 | ASSLSSGGFFSNEQF
TRBJ2-3 | . | TRBV19 | ASSTGQGGTDTQY
TRBJ1-1 | medium-sized | TRBV12-5 | ASGLPRSRGTEAF
TRBJ2-3 | few | TRBV7-3 | ASSESGGPSRGTQY
TRBJ2-5 | . | TRBV6-6 | ASSYLAGGPQETQY
TRBJ2-5 | . | TRBV6-1 | ASRNLARQETQY
TRBJ1-2 | . | TRBV27 | ASSTSSGEKDYGYT
TRBJ2-7 | . | TRBV6-5 | ASSRGGGTKEQY
TRBJ1-2 | . | TRBV10-3 | AISDPGRMYGYT
TRBJ1-5 | . | TRBV2 | ASTKDSSSNQPQH
TRBJ2-2 | . | TRBV7-6 | ASSRILAGHGELF
TRBJ1-5 | few | TRBV6-1 | ASSYTGEGQPQH
TRBJ1-6 | . | TRBV2 | ASRTGYNSPLH
TRBJ2-1 | . | TRBV9 | ASSGQTSVGNEQF
TRBJ2-6 | . | TRBV5-4 | ASSLYGFPPGANVLT
TRBJ1-1 | . | TRBV7-8 | ASSYGDRGTEAF
TRBJ1-3 | . | TRBV28 | ASSSPSGGSGNTIY
TRBJ2-6 | . | TRBV5-1 | ASSWGSGANVLT
TRBJ2-3 | . | TRBV5-1 | ASSLGDSSDTQY
TRBJ1-2 | few | TRBV9 | ASSELDRVGGYT
TRBJ2-1 | . | TRBV28 | ASSFPLVRRGSSYNEQF
TRBJ2-7 | . | TRBV15 | ATSRATLKIYEQY
TRBJ2-5 | few | TRBV27 | ASSNRDREVMETQY
TRBJ1-5 | . | TRBV19 | ASSTQGAGQPQH
TRBJ1-5 | . | TRBV6-5 | ASSFRGTAQPQH
TRBJ1-2 | once | TRBV11-2 | ASSRNRVSNYGYT
TRBJ2-7 | . | TRBV18 | ASSPQTGLGEQY